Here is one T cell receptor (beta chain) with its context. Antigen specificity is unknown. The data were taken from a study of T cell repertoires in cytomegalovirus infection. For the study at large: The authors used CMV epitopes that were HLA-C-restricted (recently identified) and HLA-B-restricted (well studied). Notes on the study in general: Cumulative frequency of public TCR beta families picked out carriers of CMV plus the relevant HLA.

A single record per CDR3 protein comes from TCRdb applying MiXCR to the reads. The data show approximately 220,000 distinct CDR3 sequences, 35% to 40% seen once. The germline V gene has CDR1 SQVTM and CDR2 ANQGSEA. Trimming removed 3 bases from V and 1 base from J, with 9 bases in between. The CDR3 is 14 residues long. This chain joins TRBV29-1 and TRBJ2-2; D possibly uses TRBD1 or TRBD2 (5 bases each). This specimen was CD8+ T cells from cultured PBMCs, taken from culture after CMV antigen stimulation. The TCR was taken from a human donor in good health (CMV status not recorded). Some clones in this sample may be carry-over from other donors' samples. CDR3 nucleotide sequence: TGCAGCGTTGAGAGGGGTCGGAACACCGGGGAGCTGTTTTTT. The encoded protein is CSVERGRNTGELFF.